This T cell receptor (beta chain) was observed in a study of monozygotic twins with inflammatory bowel disease (dated by TCRdb to the late 2010s). Some background on the complete study: A total of about 28 monozygotic twin pairs were included in the full study, comprising nine German pairs (four IBD-concordant, five IBD-discordant) and 19 IBD-discordant Danish pairs. The search for disease-associated traits relied mainly on comparing IBD patients with their genetically identical healthy co-twins within discordant pairs. Each individual had, on average, about 151 000 unique TCRalpha sequences and 181 000 unique TCRbeta sequences available for analysis. General study outcomes and caveats: The results gave no support for a single strong signal or clonotype linked to IBD. Differing immunosuppressive treatments among patients may have added background noise and inter-individual variability to the repertoires. Distinction between different T cell subtypes could not be achieved in the analysis. Repertoire similarity did not differ between concordant and discordant twins, possibly due to limited statistical power. Measured by the inverse Simpson index, TCRbeta repertoire diversity was lower in IBD patients than in their healthy co-twins. IBD patients shared fewer clonotypes with other individuals than healthy twins did, most markedly in patients showing signs of disease activity.

The CDR3 spans 14 residues, from the cysteine through the phenylalanine. Nucleotide data are not available. From the germline V gene, CDR1 is SGHRS and CDR2 is YFSETQ. From each donor, a roughly 2.7 ml peripheral blood sample was collected into PAXgene tubes and stored at -80 degrees C. Total RNA was isolated from whole blood with the PAXgene blood miRNA kit on an automated QIAcube, without T cell sorting. Peripheral blood from monozygotic twin pairs, either concordant or discordant for inflammatory bowel disease, underwent deep TCRalpha and TCRbeta repertoire profiling that used unique molecular barcoding. Smoking habits were recorded for all twin pairs, and each individual was classified as a current, former or never smoker. The library was produced with 5' RACE. Each TCR library was prepared from 3,500 to 4,500 ng of total RNA. For each sample, cDNA was synthesized in eight separate reactions using SMARTScribe reverse transcriptase. During cDNA synthesis, template switching was used to introduce unique molecular identifiers that contained a 6-nucleotide sample barcode. TCRalpha and TCRbeta cDNA was amplified by two nested PCRs of about 15 and 9 cycles, with bead purification after each PCR. Before amplification, the cDNA was both treated with uracil DNA-glycosylase and purified with the QIAquick PCR purification kit. In the second PCR, Illumina TruSeq-compatible adapters and sample-specific barcodes were added. TapeStation and Qubit were used to check library quality and concentration, and around 5 ng of each library went into the pool. Sequencing of the pooled libraries was done on an Illumina HiSeq2500 single-index Rapid Run using custom sequencing primers and 2 x 100 bp reads. Per the original workflow: MiGEC version 1.2.6 was used for UMI-based consensus assembly, which corrected PCR and sequencing errors. MiXCR version 2.1.1 was used for V(D)J alignment, clonotype assembly and CDR3 extraction. To normalise gene usage, clonotype sharing and MAIT/NKT TCR abundance, the analysis used the top 1000, 10 000 and 20 000 clonotypes per sample. Diversity was computed as the inverse Simpson index with the vegan R package after downsampling to 27 000 UMIs. Paired Mann-Whitney U tests were applied to discordant twin pairs, with Benjamini-Hochberg correction for multiple testing. One entry per CDR3 protein sequence results from the TCRdb reprocessing of the reads, with DNA left out. Here the V and J calls rest on TCRdb's processing, not on the authors' analysis. The sample has about 450,000 distinct CDR3 sequences on record. The top ten hold roughly 2.2% of the sample.

About this clonotype: Its antigen remains undetermined.

This clonotype originated in a human donor with ulcerative colitis or Crohn's disease, or a healthy co-twin of an affected twin (not recorded which). The sequence is built from TRBV5-1 and TRBJ2-1; TCRdb proposes TRBD2, but this gene call is untestable without DNA. The sequenced sample consisted of blood. The CDR3 region has the sequence CASSSGTRDNEQFF.